This TCR beta chain appears in the sequencing data of a study of shared clonotypes between healthy human individuals (dated by TCRdb to 2018 to 2021). General notes on the study: A couple of women and a few men aged 18 to 49 years were included in the cohort. Blood TCR repertoires of several healthy adults were deeply sequenced to estimate repertoire size and the extent of clonotype sharing between individuals. To increase sequencing depth and limit assay-specific biases, different laboratories used diverse techniques to prepare libraries and sequence TCR repertoires. Each donor's leukapheresis produced roughly between roughly 0.9 and 8.9 billion PBMCs.

Regarding this clone: This receptor's antigen is unknown. The sample holds no much larger clone one base away, and base qualities are not on file.

TCR CDR3 regions were amplified from genomic DNA by multiplex PCR using the deep immunoSEQ assay. Genomic DNA extracted from each cell subset was distributed evenly over all wells of several immunoSEQ 96-well plates, and each plate served as one replicate. For unsorted PBMC, around 330 ng genomic DNA, equal to tens of thousands of T cell genomes, was loaded into each replicate PCR. Unsorted PBMC genomic DNA was sequenced across ten immunoSEQ deep assay plates. The purified libraries were quantified using a Qubit 3.0 fluorometer, sized with a Bioanalyzer 2100, and then quantified again using the KAPA Library Quantification kit. Every immunoSEQ 96-well plate was sequenced on a dedicated single-read 150-cycle Illumina NextSeq 550 flow cell. The study's own analysis went as follows. The immunoSEQ output contained only junctional sequences without quality scores, so filtering could not match that applied to full-length reads. Sequences were annotated with PyIR, a Python wrapper for IgBLAST v1.9, and V/J genes and CDR3 were assigned using IMGT germline references. Reads with weak V/J assignments (E-value above 1e-6), missing CDR3, stop codons, out-of-frame junctions, or ambiguous translated residues were removed. V3J clonotypes were defined as sequences sharing the same inferred V gene, J gene, and CDR3 amino acid sequence. To compute the percentage overlap between repertoires, the number of shared unique clonotypes was divided by the size of the smaller repertoire. Three approaches were used to assess repertoire richness: RTK rarefaction, the Chao1 estimator, and Recon v2.1 estimates of unobserved clonotypes. The table comes from immuneACCESS by way of TCRdb, which keeps in-frame sequences with V and J called. Part of the clones is missing from these tables; in studies checked, under half for an unresolved V gene and the rest for unknown reasons. The V and J calls and clone size are taken from that table; D and trimming were inferred from the DNA. The sample data list fewer than 650,000 clones, and around 80% of these were observed just once. 10% to 15% of the sample goes to the ten largest clones.

Donors were healthy HIV-negative adults with no recently reported acute infections or vaccinations. All donors were Caucasian adults living in Nashville, Tennessee, USA. For unsorted samples, tens of millions of PBMCs were counted, and genomic DNA was extracted using the QIAamp DNA Blood Mini kit. Blood was obtained by leukapheresis, after which PBMCs were separated by Ficoll-Histopaque density gradient centrifugation and cryopreserved in liquid nitrogen vapor phase. Summary of the overall study and its limitations: Pairwise subsampling led to the expectation that sequencing depth would affect the degree of clonotype sharing among donors. The genetic and exposure-history diversity represented was limited by the small number of donors. Only blood was sampled, and tissue TCR repertoires likely differ from those in blood.

The V and J ends are trimmed by 8 bases and 8 bases, leaving 21 bases between them. Looking up the germline V gene yields CDR1 MNHNS and CDR2 SASEGT. The CDR3 runs 14 residues from the cysteine to the phenylalanine. CDR3 DNA is the only sequence kept; it has 42 bases, read in frame from the first base. Sequencing was done on a sample of PBMCs. This receptor chain uses TRBV6-1 and TRBJ1-2; a confident D gene designation cannot be given. This receptor was taken from a woman aged 40-49 years in good health. Some clones in this sample may be carry-over from other donors' samples. The bases are TGTGCCAGCGCATCTTCCCAGAATATAGGGGGCTACACCTTC. Its coded protein is CASASSQNIGGYTF.